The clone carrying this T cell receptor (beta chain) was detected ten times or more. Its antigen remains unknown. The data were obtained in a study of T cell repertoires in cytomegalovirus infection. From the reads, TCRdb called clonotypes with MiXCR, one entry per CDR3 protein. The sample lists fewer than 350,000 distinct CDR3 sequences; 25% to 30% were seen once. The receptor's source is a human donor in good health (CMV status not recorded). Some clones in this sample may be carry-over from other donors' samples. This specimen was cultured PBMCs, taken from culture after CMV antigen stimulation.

The CDR3 protein is CASSLGYGSVYEQYF. For the CDR3, the DNA is TGTGCCAGCAGCTTAGGATACGGATCGGTCTACGAGCAGTACTTC. The chain recombines TRBV7-6 with TRBJ2-7; D ambiguous. The CDR3 contains 15 residues. V lost 1 base and J lost 3, with 13 bases in between. Per the germline V gene, CDR1 is SGHVS and CDR2 is FNYEAQ.